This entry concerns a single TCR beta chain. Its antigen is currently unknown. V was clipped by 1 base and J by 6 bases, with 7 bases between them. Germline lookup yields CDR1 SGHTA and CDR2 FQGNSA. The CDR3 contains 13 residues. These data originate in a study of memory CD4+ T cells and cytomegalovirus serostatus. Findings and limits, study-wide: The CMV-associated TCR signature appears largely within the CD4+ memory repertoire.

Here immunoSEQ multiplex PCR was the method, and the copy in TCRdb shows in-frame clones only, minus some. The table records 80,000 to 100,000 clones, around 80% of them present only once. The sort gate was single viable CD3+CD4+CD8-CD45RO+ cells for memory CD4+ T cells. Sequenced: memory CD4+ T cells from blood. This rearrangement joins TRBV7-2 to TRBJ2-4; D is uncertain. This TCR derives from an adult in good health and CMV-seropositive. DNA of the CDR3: TGTGCCAGCAGCTTAGTATACGGAAACATTCAGTACTTC. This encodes CASSLVYGNIQYF.